This T cell receptor (beta chain) is from a study of blood T cell repertoires in COVID-19. Turning to the study itself: The analysed material was cDNA or gDNA that came from T cells, B-cell-depleted T cells, or PBMCs.

Cohort allocation depended upon clinical history that participants reported. Data came from immunoSEQ multiplex PCR; TCRdb stores just in-frame clones and leaves some out. Seen here are roughly 450,000 clones, roughly 87% observed once, and the top ten hold less than 0.75%. Germline values: CDR1 MNHEY, CDR2 SMNVEV (reference sequence). The CDR3 extends over 16 amino acids. V gave up 7 bases and J gave up 4 bases; unmatched junction bases: 14. The chain joins TRBV27 to TRBJ2-5; 8 bases are a match to TRBD1. The receptor's source is a man younger than 30 who had recovered from COVID-19. Sequencing input: PBMCs or T cells enriched from blood (not recorded which). The CDR3 spells CASTRPRTGRRETQYF. The CDR3 nucleotides are TGTGCCAGCACCCGACCCAGGACAGGGAGACGAGAGACCCAGTACTTC.